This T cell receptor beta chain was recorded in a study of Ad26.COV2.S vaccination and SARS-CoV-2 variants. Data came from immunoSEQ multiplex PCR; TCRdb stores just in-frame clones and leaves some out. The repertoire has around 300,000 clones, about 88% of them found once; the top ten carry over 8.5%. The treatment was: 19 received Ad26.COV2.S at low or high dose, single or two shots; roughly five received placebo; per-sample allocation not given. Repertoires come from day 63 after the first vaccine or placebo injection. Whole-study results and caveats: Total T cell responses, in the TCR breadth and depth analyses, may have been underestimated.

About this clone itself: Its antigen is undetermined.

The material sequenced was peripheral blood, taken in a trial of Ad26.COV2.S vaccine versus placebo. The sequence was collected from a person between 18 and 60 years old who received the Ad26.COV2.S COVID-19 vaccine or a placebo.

As DNA, the CDR3 is TGTGCCAGCAGCTGGACAGGGACAGATACGCAGTATTTT. Encoded protein: CASSWTGTDTQYF. J is TRBJ2-3 and V is TRBV7-9; TRBD1 matches at 8 bases. The germline gives CDR1 SEHNR, CDR2 FQNEAQ (reference sequence). This CDR3 has 13 residues. V lost 4 bases and J lost 3; bases outside the gene matches: 0.